Listed below are T cell receptor beta chains from one sample, sequenced in a study of CD8 T cells in Susac syndrome. TCRdb reprocessed the immunoSEQ multiplex PCR reads via MiXCR and lists one record per CDR3 protein. The sample carries around 190,000 distinct CDR3 sequences, under 95% recorded once. Sequenced: CD4+ T cells from PBMCs. These receptors all stem from a human donor in good health. Both conserved end residues are part of each CDR3. Fields, in order: V gene, clone size, J gene, D gene, CDR3 length, CDR3 protein, CDR3 DNA. The D gene is left open where the match is weak. A clone size is listed for some rows: how often the clone was seen (once, few, many), or a class if it is expanded.

V: TRBV9; size: once; J: TRBJ1-3; D: -; length: 15; CDR3: CASSVAGGPGNTIYF; DNA: TGTGCCAGCAGCGTAGCCGGGGGGCCTGGAAACACCATATATTTT
V: TRBV19; size: -; J: TRBJ1-2; D: -; length: 15; CDR3: CATTRGKGPFGGYTF; DNA: TGTGCCACCACAAGAGGGAAAGGGCCTTTTGGAGGCTACACCTTC
V: TRBV3-1; size: -; J: TRBJ1-2; D: -; length: 15; CDR3: CASSQGGASNYGYTF; DNA: TGTGCCAGCAGCCAAGGGGGCGCCTCTAACTATGGCTACACCTTC
V: TRBV29-1; size: -; J: TRBJ2-1; D: TRBD1; length: 15; CDR3: CSVRTGGDRGNEQFF; DNA: TGCAGCGTCAGGACAGGGGGCGATCGGGGCAATGAGCAGTTCTTC
V: TRBV4-1; size: -; J: TRBJ1-4; D: -; length: 16; CDR3: CASSHSDRQDTEKLFF; DNA: TGCGCCAGCAGCCATTCCGATCGACAGGATACTGAAAAACTGTTTTTT
V: TRBV6-6; size: -; J: TRBJ2-3; D: -; length: 12; CDR3: CASSPRLATQYF; DNA: TGTGCCAGCAGTCCGAGACTCGCCACGCAGTATTTT
V: TRBV7-2; size: many; J: TRBJ2-3; D: -; length: 13; CDR3: CASSLDRADTQYF; DNA: TGTGCCAGCAGCTTAGACAGAGCAGATACGCAGTATTTT
V: TRBV7-3; size: -; J: TRBJ1-1; D: -; length: 15; CDR3: CASSLSQGMNTEAFF; DNA: TGTGCCAGCAGCTTAAGTCAGGGGATGAACACTGAAGCTTTCTTT
V: TRBV14; size: -; J: TRBJ1-1; D: -; length: 15; CDR3: CASSQDPVMNTEAFF; DNA: TGTGCCAGCAGCCAAGATCCGGTCATGAACACTGAAGCTTTCTTT
V: TRBV28; size: -; J: TRBJ2-1; D: -; length: 13; CDR3: CASSFRGYNEQFF; DNA: TGTGCCAGCAGTTTTCGAGGGTACAATGAGCAGTTCTTC
V: TRBV7-9; size: -; J: TRBJ1-2; D: TRBD1; length: 19; CDR3: CASSFFSAQGGIGRVGYTF; DNA: TGTGCCAGCAGCTTTTTTTCCGCCCAAGGGGGCATCGGTCGTGTAGGCTACACCTTC
V: TRBV5-1; size: -; J: TRBJ1-1; D: -; length: 15; CDR3: CASSLEPPGITEAFF; DNA: TGCGCCAGCAGCTTGGAACCCCCAGGGATCACTGAAGCTTTCTTT
V: TRBV5-1; size: few; J: TRBJ1-6; D: -; length: 15; CDR3: CASSLSRTKNSPLHF; DNA: TGCGCCAGCAGCTTGAGCAGGACAAAGAATTCACCCCTCCACTTT
V: TRBV20-1; size: -; J: TRBJ2-1; D: -; length: 13; CDR3: CSANRRGVNEQFF; DNA: TGCAGTGCTAACCGCAGAGGGGTCAATGAGCAGTTCTTC